Each of the 8 T cell receptor beta chains below was sequenced from the same sample in a study of T cell responses to AZD1222 COVID-19 vaccine. Method: immunoSEQ multiplex PCR; TCRdb's copy keeps in-frame clones and lacks some. The sample yields more than 50,000 clones, roughly 84% seen once. Sequencing used peripheral blood, obtained on day 0 of AZD1222 vaccination. The receptors derive from an adult in good health.

The chain links TRBV7-8 to TRBJ1-6; D is possibly TRBD1 (5 bases). V was cut by 10 bases and J by 13 bases, with 26 bases left in between. Germline V lookup: CDR1 SGHVS, CDR2 FQNEAQ. The length of the CDR3 is 15 residues. Here the CDR3 reads CATGPRQTVLEPLHF. As DNA, the CDR3 is TGTGCCACCGGTCCTCGCCAGACAGTCCTGGAGCCCCTCCACTTT.

The chain has TRBV7-8 and TRBJ1-5; 7 positions agree with TRBD1. The CDR3 runs 16 residues. V was clipped by 5 bases and J by 5 bases; unmatched bases: 12. Germline CDR1 reads SGHVS; CDR2 reads FQNEAQ. CDR3 protein: CASSPRWGRGDQPQHF. CDR3 DNA: TGTGCCAGCAGCCCCCGTTGGGGCAGGGGGGATCAGCCCCAGCATTTT.

The rearrangement uses TRBV7-8 and TRBJ2-7; D not certain. The CDR3 runs to 13 residues. Per germline, CDR1 SGHVS and CDR2 FQNEAQ. Trimming took 1 base from V and 2 from J, leaving 6 bases between them. The CDR3 reads CASSLVDTYEQYV. DNA for the CDR3: TGTGCCAGCAGCTTAGTCGACACCTACGAGCAGTACGTC.

The chain uses TRBV5-1 and TRBJ2-1; 10 bases fit TRBD1. Trimming took 2 bases from V and 8 from J; bases not matched to a gene: 4. The CDR3 runs 14 residues. Germline values: CDR1 SGHRS, CDR2 YFSETQ. The CDR3 bases are TGCGCCAGCAGCTTCGGACAGGGGGTGGATGAGCAGTTCTTC. This codes for CASSFGQGVDEQFF.

The chain is built from TRBV7-3 and TRBJ2-1, with TRBD1 matching 7 bases. V shed 4 bases, J shed 4 bases, and the junction held 7 bases outside the gene matches. Germline CDR1 is SGHTA and CDR2 is FQGTGA. This CDR3 has 15 residues. The CDR3 nucleotides are TGTGCCAGCAGCTCGTGGGACAGTCCATACAATGAGCAGTTCTTC. Protein: CASSSWDSPYNEQFF.

This clone appeared a few times. The V call is TRBV6-1, the J call TRBJ1-5, with 7 bases identical to TRBD1. The ends lost 2 bases at V and 4 bases at J; junction bases unmatched: 2. Germline assignment: CDR1 MNHNS and CDR2 SASEGT. This CDR3 is 14 amino acids long. CDR3 amino acids: CASSELQGNQPQHF. The CDR3 region has the DNA TGTGCCAGCAGTGAACTACAGGGGAATCAGCCCCAGCATTTT.

V gene TRBV11-2 combines with J gene TRBJ1-3, with D perhaps TRBD1 (5 bases). Trimming shortened V by 4 bases and J by 0 bases, and 10 bases separated the two germline ends. This CDR3 comprises 15 residues. Germline V lookup: CDR1 SGHAT, CDR2 FQNNGV. The CDR3 loop is CASSSEGISGNTIYF. The DNA of the CDR3 is TGTGCCAGCAGCTCGGAGGGGATCTCTGGAAACACCATATATTTT.

Here the CDR3 DNA reads TGTGCCAGCAGTTTAGGGGCGGGCACTGAAGCTTTCTTT. This gives the protein CASSLGAGTEAFF. The chain carries TRBV12-3 or TRBV12-4 and TRBJ1-1, with D unresolved. V was cut by 1 base and J by 4 bases, with 7 bases left in between. This CDR3 comprises 13 residues.